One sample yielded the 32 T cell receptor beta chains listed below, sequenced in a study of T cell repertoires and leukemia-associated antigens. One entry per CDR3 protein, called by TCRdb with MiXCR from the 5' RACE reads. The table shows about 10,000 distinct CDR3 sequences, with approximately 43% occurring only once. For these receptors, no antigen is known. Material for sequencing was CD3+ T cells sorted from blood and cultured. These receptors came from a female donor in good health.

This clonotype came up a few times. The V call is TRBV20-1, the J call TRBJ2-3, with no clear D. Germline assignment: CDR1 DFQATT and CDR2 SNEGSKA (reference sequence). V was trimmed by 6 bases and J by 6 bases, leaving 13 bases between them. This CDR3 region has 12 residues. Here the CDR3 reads CSANDARDTQYF. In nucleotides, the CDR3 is TGCAGTGCAAACGACGCGCGGGATACGCAGTATTTT.

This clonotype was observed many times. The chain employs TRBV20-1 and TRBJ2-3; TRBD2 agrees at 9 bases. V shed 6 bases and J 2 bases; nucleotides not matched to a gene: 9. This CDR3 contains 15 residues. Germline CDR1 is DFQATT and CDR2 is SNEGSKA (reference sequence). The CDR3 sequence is CSANRRLADTDTQYF. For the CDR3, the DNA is TGCAGTGCGAATCGCCGACTAGCGGACACAGATACGCAGTATTTT.

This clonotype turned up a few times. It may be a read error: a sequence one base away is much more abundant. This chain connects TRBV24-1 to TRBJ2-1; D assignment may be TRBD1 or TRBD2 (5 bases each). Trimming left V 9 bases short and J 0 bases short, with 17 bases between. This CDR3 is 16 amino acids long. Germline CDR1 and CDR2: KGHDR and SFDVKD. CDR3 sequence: CATGGPSGTSYNEQFF. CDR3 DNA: TGTGCCACCGGTGGACCATCAGGGACCTCCTACAATGAGCAGTTCTTC.

The CDR3 DNA sequence: TGCAGTGCTAGTTTATTTGGCTCCTACGAGCAGTACTTC. As protein: CSASLFGSYEQYF. The gene calls are TRBV20-1 and TRBJ2-7; D unresolved. Germline CDR1 DFQATT, CDR2 SNEGSKA (reference sequence). Trimming stripped 3 bases from V and 0 bases from J, with 9 bases between. The length of the CDR3 is 13 residues.

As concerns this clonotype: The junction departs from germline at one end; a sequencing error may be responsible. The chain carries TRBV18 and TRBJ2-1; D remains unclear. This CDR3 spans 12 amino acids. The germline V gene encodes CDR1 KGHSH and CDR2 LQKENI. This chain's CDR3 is CTSSSRSGEQFF. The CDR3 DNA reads TGTACCAGCTCATCAAGGTCGGGTGAGCAGTTCTTC.

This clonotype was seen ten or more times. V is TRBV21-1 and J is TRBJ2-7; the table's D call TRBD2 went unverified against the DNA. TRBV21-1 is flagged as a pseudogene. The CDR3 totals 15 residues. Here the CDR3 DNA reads TGTGCCAGCAGCGACCAGCGGGAGGCCGTCTACGAGCAGTACTTC. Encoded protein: CASSDQREAVYEQYF.

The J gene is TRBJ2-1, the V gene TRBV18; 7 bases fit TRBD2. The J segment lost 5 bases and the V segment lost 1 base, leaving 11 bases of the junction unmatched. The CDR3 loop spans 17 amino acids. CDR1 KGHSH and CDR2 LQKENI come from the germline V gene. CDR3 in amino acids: CASSPLYTGGHDNEQFF. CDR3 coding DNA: TGTGCCAGCTCACCACTTTATACGGGAGGACACGACAATGAGCAGTTCTTC.

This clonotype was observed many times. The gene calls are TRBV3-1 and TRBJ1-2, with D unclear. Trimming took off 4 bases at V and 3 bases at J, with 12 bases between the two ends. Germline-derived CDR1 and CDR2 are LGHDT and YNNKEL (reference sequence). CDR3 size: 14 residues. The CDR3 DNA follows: TGTGCCAGCAGCCCCGAGGTGTTTGACTATGGCTACACCTTC. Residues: CASSPEVFDYGYTF.

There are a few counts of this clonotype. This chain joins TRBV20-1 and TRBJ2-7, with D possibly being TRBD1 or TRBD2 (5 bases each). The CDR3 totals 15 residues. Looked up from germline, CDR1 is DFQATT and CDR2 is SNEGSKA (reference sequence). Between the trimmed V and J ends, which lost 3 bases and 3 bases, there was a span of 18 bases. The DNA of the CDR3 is TGCAGTGCTAGGACAACATCCGGGACGGACTACGAGCAGTACTTC. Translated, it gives CSARTTSGTDYEQYF.

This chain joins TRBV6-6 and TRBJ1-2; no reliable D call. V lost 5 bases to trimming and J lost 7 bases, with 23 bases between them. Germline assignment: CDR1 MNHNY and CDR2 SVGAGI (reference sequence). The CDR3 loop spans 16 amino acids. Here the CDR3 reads CASSGPGQPSLGGYTF. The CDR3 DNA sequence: TGTGCCAGCAGTGGGCCGGGCCAACCTAGCCTCGGTGGCTACACCTTC.

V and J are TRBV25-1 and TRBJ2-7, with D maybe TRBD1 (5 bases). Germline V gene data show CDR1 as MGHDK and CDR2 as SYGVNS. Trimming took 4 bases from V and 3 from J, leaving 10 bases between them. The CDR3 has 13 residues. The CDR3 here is CASSVPGIYEQYF. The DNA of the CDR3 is TGTGCCAGCAGTGTTCCAGGGATCTACGAGCAGTACTTC.

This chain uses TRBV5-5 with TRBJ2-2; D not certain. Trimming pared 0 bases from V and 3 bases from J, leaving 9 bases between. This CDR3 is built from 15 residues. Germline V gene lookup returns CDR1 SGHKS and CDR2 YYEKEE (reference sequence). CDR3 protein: CASSLGLADTGELFF. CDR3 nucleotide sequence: TGTGCCAGCAGCTTGGGCCTGGCCGACACCGGGGAGCTGTTTTTT.

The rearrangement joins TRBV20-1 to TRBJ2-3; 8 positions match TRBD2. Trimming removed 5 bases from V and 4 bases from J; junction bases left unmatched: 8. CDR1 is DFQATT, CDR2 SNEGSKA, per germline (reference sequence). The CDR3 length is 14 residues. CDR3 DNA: TGCAGTGCTCCCTCCGCGGGAGGATCAGATACGCAGTATTTT. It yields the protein CSAPSAGGSDTQYF.

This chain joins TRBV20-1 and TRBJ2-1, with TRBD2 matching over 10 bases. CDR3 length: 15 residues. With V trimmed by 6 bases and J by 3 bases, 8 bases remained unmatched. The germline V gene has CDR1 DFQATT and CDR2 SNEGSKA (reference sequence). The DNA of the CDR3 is TGCAGTGCCTTAGCCGGGACTAGCGACTACAATGAGCAGTTCTTC. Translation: CSALAGTSDYNEQFF.

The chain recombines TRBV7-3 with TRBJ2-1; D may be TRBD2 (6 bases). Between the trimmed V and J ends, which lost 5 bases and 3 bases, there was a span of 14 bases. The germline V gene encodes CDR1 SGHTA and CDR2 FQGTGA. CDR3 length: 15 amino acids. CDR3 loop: CASSRGADVYNEQFF. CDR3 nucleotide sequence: TGTGCCAGCAGCCGCGGGGCGGATGTCTACAATGAGCAGTTCTTC.

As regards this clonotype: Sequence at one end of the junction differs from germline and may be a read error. Here the CDR3 DNA reads TGCAGCGTTGAGGGGAGCGGAAATTACAATGAGCAGTTATTC. Protein: CSVEGSGNYNEQLF. This chain uses TRBV29-1 with TRBJ2-1; D might be TRBD2 (5 bases). The V gene's germline CDR1 is SQVTM and CDR2 ANQGSEA. The CDR3 contains 14 residues.

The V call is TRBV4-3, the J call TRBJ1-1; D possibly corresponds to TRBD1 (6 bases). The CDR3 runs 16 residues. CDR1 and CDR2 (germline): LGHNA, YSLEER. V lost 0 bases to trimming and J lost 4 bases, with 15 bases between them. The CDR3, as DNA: TGCGCCAGCAGCCAAGATGAGGGACATGGTTCCACTGAAGCTTTCTTT. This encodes CASSQDEGHGSTEAFF.

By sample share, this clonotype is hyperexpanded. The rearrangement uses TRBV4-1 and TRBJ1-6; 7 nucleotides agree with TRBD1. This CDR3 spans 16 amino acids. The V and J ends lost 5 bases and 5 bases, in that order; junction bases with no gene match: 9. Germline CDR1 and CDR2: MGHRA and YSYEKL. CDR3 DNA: TGCGCCAGCAGCTACACCTGGGACAGAGATAATTCACCCCTCCACTTT. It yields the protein CASSYTWDRDNSPLHF.

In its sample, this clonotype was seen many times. The CDR3 here is CASRPSGASTDTQYF. The DNA of the CDR3 is TGCGCCAGCAGACCTAGCGGGGCAAGCACAGATACGCAGTATTTT. The chain is built from TRBV5-1 and TRBJ2-3; 9 bases are shared with TRBD2. With V trimmed by 5 bases and J by 0 bases, 4 bases remained unmatched. Germline lookup yields CDR1 SGHRS and CDR2 YFSETQ. CDR3 length equals 15 residues.

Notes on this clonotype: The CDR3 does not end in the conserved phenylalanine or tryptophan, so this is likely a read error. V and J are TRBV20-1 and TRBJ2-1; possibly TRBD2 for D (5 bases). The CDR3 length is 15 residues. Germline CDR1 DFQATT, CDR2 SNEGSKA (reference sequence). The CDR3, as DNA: TGCAGTGCTAGAGACCCCGGAGGCCCCTACAACGAGCAGTTCCTC. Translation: CSARDPGGPYNEQFL.

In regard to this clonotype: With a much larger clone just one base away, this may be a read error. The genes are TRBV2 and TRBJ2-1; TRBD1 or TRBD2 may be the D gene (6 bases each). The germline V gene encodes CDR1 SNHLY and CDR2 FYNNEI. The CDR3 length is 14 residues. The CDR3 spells CARRRQEGHNEQFF. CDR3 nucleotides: TGTGCCCGCAGAAGACAGGAGGGGCACAATGAGCAGTTCTTC.

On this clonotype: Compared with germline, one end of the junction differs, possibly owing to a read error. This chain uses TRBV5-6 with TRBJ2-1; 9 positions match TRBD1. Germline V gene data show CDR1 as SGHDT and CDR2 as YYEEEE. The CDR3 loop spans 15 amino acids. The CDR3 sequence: CASSLGGQGSNEQFF. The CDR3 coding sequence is TGTGCCAGCAGTTTGGGGGGACAGGGTAGCAATGAGCAGTTCTTC. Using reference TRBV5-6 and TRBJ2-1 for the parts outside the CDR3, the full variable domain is DAGVTQSPTHLIKTRGQQVTLRCSPKSGHDTVSWYQQALGQGPQFIFQYYEEEERQRGNFPDRFSGHQFPNYSSELNVNALLLGDSALYLCASSLGGQGSNEQFFGPGTRLTVL.

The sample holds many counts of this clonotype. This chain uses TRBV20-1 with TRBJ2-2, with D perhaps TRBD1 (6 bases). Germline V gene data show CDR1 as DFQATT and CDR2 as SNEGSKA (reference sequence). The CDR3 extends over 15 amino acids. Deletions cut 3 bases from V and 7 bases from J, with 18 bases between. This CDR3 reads CSASRGLSVGGELFF. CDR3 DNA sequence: TGCAGTGCTAGCAGGGGCCTTTCGGTAGGCGGGGAGCTGTTTTTT.

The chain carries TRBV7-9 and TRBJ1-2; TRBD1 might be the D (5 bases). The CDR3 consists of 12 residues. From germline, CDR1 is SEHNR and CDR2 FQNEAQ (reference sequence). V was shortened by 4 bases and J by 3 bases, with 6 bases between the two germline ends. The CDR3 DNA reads TGTGCCAGCAGCTCGGGGGACTATGGCTACACCTTC. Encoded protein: CASSSGDYGYTF.

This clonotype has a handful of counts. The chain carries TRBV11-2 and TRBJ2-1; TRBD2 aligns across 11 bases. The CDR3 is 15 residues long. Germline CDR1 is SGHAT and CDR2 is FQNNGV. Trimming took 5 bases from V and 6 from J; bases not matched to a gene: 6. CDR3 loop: CASSPLAGGINEQFF. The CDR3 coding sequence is TGTGCCAGCAGCCCCCTAGCGGGAGGAATCAATGAGCAGTTCTTC.

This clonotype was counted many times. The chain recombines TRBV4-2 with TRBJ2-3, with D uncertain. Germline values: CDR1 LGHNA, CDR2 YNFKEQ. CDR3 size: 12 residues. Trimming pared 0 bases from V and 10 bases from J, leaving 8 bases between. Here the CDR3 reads CASSQEALPQYF. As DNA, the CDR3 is TGTGCCAGCAGCCAAGAGGCCCTCCCGCAGTATTTT.

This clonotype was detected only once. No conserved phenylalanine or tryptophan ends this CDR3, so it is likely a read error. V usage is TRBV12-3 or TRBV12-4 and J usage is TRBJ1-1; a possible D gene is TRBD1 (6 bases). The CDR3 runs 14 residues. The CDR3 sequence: CASSLAGGATEAFL. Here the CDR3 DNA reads TGCGCCAGCAGTTTAGCGGGGGGGGCTACTGAAGCTTTCCTT.

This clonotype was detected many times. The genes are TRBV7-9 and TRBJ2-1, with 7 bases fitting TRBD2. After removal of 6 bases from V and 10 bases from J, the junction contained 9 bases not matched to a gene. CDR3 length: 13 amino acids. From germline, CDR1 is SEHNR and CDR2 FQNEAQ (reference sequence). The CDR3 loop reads CASRLPVGGEQFF. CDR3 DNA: TGTGCCAGCAGGCTACCCGTGGGAGGGGAGCAGTTCTTC.

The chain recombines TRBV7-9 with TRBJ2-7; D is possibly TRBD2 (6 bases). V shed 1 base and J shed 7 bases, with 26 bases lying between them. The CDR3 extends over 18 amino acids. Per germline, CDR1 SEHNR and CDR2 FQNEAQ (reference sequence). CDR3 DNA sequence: TGTGCCAGCAGCTTAGACCCTCGGGGGTTTTTCGACTTCTGGGAGCAGTACTTC. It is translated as CASSLDPRGFFDFWEQYF.

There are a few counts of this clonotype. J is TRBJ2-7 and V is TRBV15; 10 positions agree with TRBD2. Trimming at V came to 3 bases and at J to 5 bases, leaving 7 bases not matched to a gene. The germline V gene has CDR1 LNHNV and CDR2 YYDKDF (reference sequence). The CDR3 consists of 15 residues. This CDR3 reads CATSSRASGSHEQYF. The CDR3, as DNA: TGTGCCACCAGCAGCCGAGCTAGCGGGAGCCACGAGCAGTACTTC.

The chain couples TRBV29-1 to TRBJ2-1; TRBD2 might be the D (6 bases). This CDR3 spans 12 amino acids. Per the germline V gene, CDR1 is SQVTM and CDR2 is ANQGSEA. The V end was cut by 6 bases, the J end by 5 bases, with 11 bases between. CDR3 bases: TGCAGCGTGGAGGGCCTCGACAATGAGCAGTTCTTC. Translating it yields CSVEGLDNEQFF.

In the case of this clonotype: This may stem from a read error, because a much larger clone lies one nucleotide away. In DNA, the CDR3 is TGTGCCAGCCCAGTCCGGGACATTCGGTCCAACGTCCTGACTTTC. Its protein is CASPVRDIRSNVLTF. This chain joins TRBV18 and TRBJ2-6; D is perhaps TRBD1 (6 bases). CDR1 KGHSH and CDR2 LQKENI come from the germline V gene. Trimming removed 8 bases from V and 8 bases from J, with 19 bases in between. This CDR3 has 15 amino acids.